This T cell receptor (beta chain) comes out of a study of CD8 T cells in ankylosing spondylitis. Molecular-barcoded quantitative 5'-RACE produced these TCR beta libraries. TCRdb re-called the 5' RACE reads with MiXCR, one entry per CDR3 protein. The sample comprises 650,000 to 800,000 distinct CDR3 sequences, 15% to 20% of which are singletons, and approximately 18% rests with the top ten. Trimming took 5 bases from V and 7 from J, leaving 18 bases between them. The CDR3 loop spans 14 amino acids. Study-level findings and limits: The disease-linked clones had a CD8+ phenotype and low blood frequencies. Seemingly characteristic of ankylosing spondylitis blood was a TCR beta motif consisting of about 8 highly homologous variants. In reactive arthritis synovial fluid and blood, some motif variants had been reported before.

As for this clonotype: What it binds is unknown.

The sequence was obtained from a male donor with ankylosing spondylitis. This rearrangement joins TRBV12-3 or TRBV12-4 to TRBJ2-7; D is perhaps TRBD2 (7 bases). Sample: blood, either unsorted or a sorted T cell fraction (not recorded which). The CDR3 DNA reads TGTGCCAGCAGTACGGGGGGCCGAGCGGCTGAGCAGTACTTC. It specifies CASSTGGRAAEQYF.